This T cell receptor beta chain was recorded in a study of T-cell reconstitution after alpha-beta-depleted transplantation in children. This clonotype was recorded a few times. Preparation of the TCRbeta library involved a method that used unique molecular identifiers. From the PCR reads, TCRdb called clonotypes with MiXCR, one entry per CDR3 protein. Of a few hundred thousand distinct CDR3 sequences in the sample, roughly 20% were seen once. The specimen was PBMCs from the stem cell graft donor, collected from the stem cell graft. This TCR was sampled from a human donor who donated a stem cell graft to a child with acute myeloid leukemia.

Here the CDR3 DNA reads TGCGCCAGCAGCCAGGGGGACAGCCCTGACTCAGACAATGAGCAGTTCTTC. Encoded protein: CASSQGDSPDSDNEQFF. V gene TRBV4-3 combines with J gene TRBJ2-1; 7 bases match TRBD1. The CDR3 spans 17 residues. J was trimmed by 5 bases and V by 3 bases; bases with no gene match: 13. Germline CDR1 is LGHNA and CDR2 is YSLEER.